The sequence of this T cell receptor beta chain was determined in a study of metastatic and nonmetastatic thyroid tumors. About the research overall: Across peripheral blood and tumor or nodule tissue samples taken from malignant and benign thyroid patients, the repertoires were compared with one another. Study-level results: Compared with benign nodules, malignant thyroid tumors were reported to have significantly higher TCR beta diversity in both blood and tumor.

Every patient was untreated before thyroid surgery. This CDR3 contains 12 residues. Trimming left V 6 bases short and J 10 bases short, with 13 bases between. This clone was counted ten times or more. Its antigen is currently unknown. Authors' methods: A papillary thyroid cancer distant-metastasis classifier was built from CDR3 differences across clinicopathological groups. MiXCR re-clonotyped the PCR reads for TCRdb. TCRdb, rather than the study authors, made the V and J calls. The data contain tens of thousands of clones, about 18% of them singletons. The sequenced sample was blood. The V and J genes are TRBV12-3 or TRBV12-4 and TRBJ2-1, with a possible D match to TRBD2 (6 bases). This TCR came from a male donor with papillary thyroid cancer or a benign thyroid nodule (not recorded which). Some clones in this sample may be carry-over from other donors' samples. DNA of the CDR3: TGTGCCAGCAGCCCCCCAGGGAGGGAGCAGTTCTTC. Translating gives CASSPPGREQFF.